This entry lists 13 T cell receptor beta chains sequenced from one sample in a study of T cells after yellow fever vaccination. TCRdb ran MiXCR on the 5' RACE reads and lists one entry per CDR3 protein. The sample consists of hundreds of thousands of distinct CDR3 sequences, roughly 12% of them appearing once. Source: PBMCs, taken on the day of the yellow fever booster vaccination. These TCRs come from a man aged 25 to 40 who received the YFV17D yellow fever vaccine.

This clonotype was seen a few times. V gene TRBV4-3 combines with J gene TRBJ2-2, with D maybe TRBD1 (6 bases). Germline loops: CDR1 LGHNA, CDR2 YSLEER. V lost 0 bases and J 6 bases, leaving 11 bases between the germline ends. This CDR3 has 15 residues. For the CDR3, the DNA is TGCGCCAGCAGCCAAGAACAGGGATGGGCCGGGGAGCTGTTTTTT. This sequence encodes CASSQEQGWAGELFF.

This clonotype was detected ten times or more. This chain uses TRBV19 with TRBJ1-5; D possibly corresponds to TRBD1 (5 bases). Germline CDR1 LNHDA, CDR2 SQIVND (reference sequence). Between the trimmed V and J ends, which lost 5 bases and 3 bases, there was a span of 14 bases. The CDR3 spans 15 residues. The chain's CDR3 is CASSLGPRPNQPQHF. CDR3 DNA sequence: TGTGCCAGTAGTTTGGGGCCGCGTCCCAATCAGCCCCAGCATTTT.

The V gene is TRBV20-1, the J gene TRBJ1-5, with D possibly TRBD1 on 5 matching bases. This CDR3 has 12 residues. V lost 7 bases and J lost 2, with 9 bases in between. The V gene's germline CDR1 is DFQATT and CDR2 SNEGSKA (reference sequence). The CDR3 loop reads CSGGVGNQPQHF. The CDR3 region has the DNA TGCAGTGGGGGGGTGGGCAATCAGCCCCAGCATTTT.

This clonotype was seen a handful of times. The chain employs TRBV29-1 and TRBJ1-5; D gene unclear. Germline values: CDR1 SQVTM, CDR2 ANQGSEA. Trimming took 7 bases from V and 2 from J, leaving 12 bases between them. CDR3 length: 13 amino acids. The CDR3 here is CSGAMGGNQPQHF. The CDR3 nucleotides read TGCAGCGGGGCCATGGGCGGCAATCAGCCCCAGCATTTT. Full variable domain (outside the CDR3, taken from reference TRBV29-1 and TRBJ1-5): SAVISQKPSRDICQRGTSLTIQCQVDSQVTMMFWYRQQPGQSLTLIATANQGSEATYESGFVIDKFPISRPNLTFSTLTVSNMSPEDSSIYLCSGAMGGNQPQHFGDGTRLSIL.

There are a few counts of this clonotype. The gene calls are TRBV6-1 and TRBJ1-2, with a tentative D call TRBD1 (5 bases). The CDR3 runs 14 residues. CDR1 is MNHNS, CDR2 SASEGT, per germline. Trimming pared 6 bases from V and 2 bases from J, leaving 13 bases between. CDR3 sequence: CASRGGDPNYGYTF. CDR3 nucleotides: TGTGCCAGCAGAGGAGGGGACCCGAACTATGGCTACACCTTC.

This clonotype was detected only a few times. The rearrangement uses TRBV7-6 and TRBJ1-4; unclear D gene. The CDR3 length is 14 residues. Germline V gene sequence: CDR1 SGHVS, CDR2 FNYEAQ. The germline V and J ends were trimmed by 3 bases and 1 base, with 6 bases remaining between them. The CDR3: CASSFTGTNEKLFF. CDR3 in DNA: TGTGCCAGCAGCTTTACCGGAACTAATGAAAAACTGTTTTTT.

This chain joins TRBV7-8 and TRBJ2-1; 11 nucleotides align to TRBD2. Germline trimming cut 5 bases from V and 4 bases from J; bases unmatched to any gene: 4. The CDR3 extends over 15 amino acids. Per germline, CDR1 SGHVS and CDR2 FQNEAQ. The CDR3 sequence is CASSPSGRFYNEQFF. Here the CDR3 DNA reads TGTGCCAGCAGCCCTAGCGGGAGGTTTTACAATGAGCAGTTCTTC.

This clonotype was observed at least ten times. The gene calls are TRBV6-2 or TRBV6-3 and TRBJ1-1; D is possibly TRBD1 (5 bases). Trimming removed 11 bases from V and 3 bases from J, with 16 bases in between. The germline V gene encodes CDR1 MNHEY and CDR2 SVGEGT. The CDR3 extends over 13 amino acids. The CDR3 region has the DNA TGTGCCTCCAATCGGGGGGAGTACACTGAAGCTTTCTTT. Translated, it gives CASNRGEYTEAFF.

The rearrangement links TRBV5-1 to TRBJ2-7; 8 bases match TRBD2. CDR3 length: 15 residues. CDR1 is SGHRS, CDR2 YFSETQ, per germline. J lost 7 bases, V lost 4 bases, and 13 bases had no gene match. CDR3 sequence reads: CASSPNAGGAGEQYF. In DNA form, the CDR3 reads TGCGCCAGCAGCCCAAACGCCGGGGGGGCGGGTGAGCAGTACTTC.

This clonotype has only a few counts. The V call is TRBV30, the J call TRBJ1-5; 7 bases align to TRBD1. Losses at the gene ends were 4 bases for V and 6 bases for J; bases not matched to a gene: 6. The CDR3 covers 13 residues. The germline V gene encodes CDR1 GTSNPN and CDR2 SVGIG (reference sequence). CDR3 nucleotides: TGTGCCTGGAACCGACAGGGCAGTCAGCCCCAGCATTTT. It codes for CAWNRQGSQPQHF.

This clonotype was found a few times. The J gene is TRBJ2-1, the V gene TRBV10-3; possibly TRBD1 for D (5 bases). The germline V gene encodes CDR1 ENHRY and CDR2 SYGVKD. The CDR3 sequence is 15 residues long. The V end was cut by 4 bases, the J end by 2 bases, with 12 bases between. The CDR3 DNA reads TGTGCCATCAGTGTTGGGGTGGGGCCCTACAATGAGCAGTTCTTC. Residues: CAISVGVGPYNEQFF.

The chain has TRBV9 and TRBJ2-3; D remains ambiguous. The CDR3 has 12 residues. V was pared by 3 bases and J by 6 bases, with 8 bases between. CDR1 is SGDLS and CDR2 is YYNGEE in the germline V gene. CDR3 protein: CASSAQGDTQYF. CDR3 DNA sequence: TGTGCCAGCAGCGCCCAAGGGGATACGCAGTATTTT.

This clonotype was recorded a few times. V and J are TRBV12-3 or TRBV12-4 and TRBJ1-5; D call uncertain. The CDR3 loop spans 13 amino acids. Trimming left V 2 bases short and J 2 bases short, with 4 bases between. CDR3 in DNA: TGTGCCAGCAGTTTAATTCGCAATCAGCCCCAGCATTTT. This codes for CASSLIRNQPQHF.